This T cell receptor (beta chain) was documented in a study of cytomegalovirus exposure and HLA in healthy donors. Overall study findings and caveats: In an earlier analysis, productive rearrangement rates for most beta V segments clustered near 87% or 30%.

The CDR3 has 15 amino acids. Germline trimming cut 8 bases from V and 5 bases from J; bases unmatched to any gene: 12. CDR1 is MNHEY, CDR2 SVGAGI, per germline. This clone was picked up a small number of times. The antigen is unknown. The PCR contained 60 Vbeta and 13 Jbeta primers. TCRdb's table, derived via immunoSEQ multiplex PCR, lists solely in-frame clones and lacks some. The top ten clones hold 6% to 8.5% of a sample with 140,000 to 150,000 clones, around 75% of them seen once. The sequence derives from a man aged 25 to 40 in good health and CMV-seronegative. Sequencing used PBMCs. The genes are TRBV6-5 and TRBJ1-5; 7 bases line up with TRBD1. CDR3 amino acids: CASGLSTGIDQPQHF. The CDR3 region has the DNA TGTGCCAGCGGACTTTCGACAGGGATCGATCAGCCCCAGCATTTT.